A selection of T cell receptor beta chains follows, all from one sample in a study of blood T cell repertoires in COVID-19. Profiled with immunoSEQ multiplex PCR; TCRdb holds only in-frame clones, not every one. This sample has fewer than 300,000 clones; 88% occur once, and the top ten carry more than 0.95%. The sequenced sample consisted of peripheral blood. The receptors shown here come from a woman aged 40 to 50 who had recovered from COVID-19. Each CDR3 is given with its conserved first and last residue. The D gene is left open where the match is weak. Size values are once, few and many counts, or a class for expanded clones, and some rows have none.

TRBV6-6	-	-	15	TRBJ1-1	CASSTGGGLNTEAFF	TGTGCCAGCAGTACCGGGGGGGGTTTGAACACTGAAGCTTTCTTT
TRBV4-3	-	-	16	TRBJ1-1	CASSQHPTGADTEAFF	TGCGCCAGCAGCCAACACCCCACAGGAGCCGACACTGAAGCTTTCTTT
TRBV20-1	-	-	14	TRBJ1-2	CSASPGRVPYGYTF	TGCAGTGCTAGTCCGGGGAGGGTCCCCTATGGCTACACCTTC
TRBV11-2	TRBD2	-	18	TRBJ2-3	CASSPFPRGRTGGGTQYF	TGTGCCAGCAGCCCTTTCCCCAGGGGCAGGACCGGGGGGGGTACGCAGTATTTT
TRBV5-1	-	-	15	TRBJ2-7	CASRGGTGDGYEQYF	TGCGCCAGCAGGGGAGGGACAGGCGACGGCTACGAGCAGTACTTC
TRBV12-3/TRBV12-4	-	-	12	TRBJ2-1	CASSLASLEQFF	TGTGCCAGCAGTTTAGCCTCACTGGAGCAGTTCTTC
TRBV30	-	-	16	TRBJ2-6	CAWSEGSHSGANVLTF	TGTGCCTGGAGCGAAGGGAGTCACTCTGGGGCCAACGTCCTGACTTTC
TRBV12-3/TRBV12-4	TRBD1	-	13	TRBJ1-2	CASSFDRGLGYTF	TGTGCCAGCAGTTTCGACAGGGGGCTCGGCTACACCTTC
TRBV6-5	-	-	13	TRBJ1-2	CASTPGQVYGYTF	TGTGCCAGCACCCCCGGACAAGTCTATGGCTACACCTTC
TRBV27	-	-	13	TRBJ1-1	CASSFLQEGEAFF	TGTGCCAGCAGTTTTCTGCAGGAGGGCGAAGCTTTCTTT
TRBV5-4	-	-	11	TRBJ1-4	CASSLGDKMFF	TGTGCCAGCAGCTTGGGGGACAAGATGTTTTTT
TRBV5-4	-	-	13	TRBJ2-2	CASSATGTGELFF	TGTGCCAGCAGCGCTACAGGGACCGGGGAGCTGTTTTTT
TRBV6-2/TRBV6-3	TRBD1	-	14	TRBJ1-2	CASSSRDSLYGYTF	TGTGCCAGCAGTAGCCGGGACAGCCTATATGGCTACACCTTC
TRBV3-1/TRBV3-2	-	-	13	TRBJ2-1	CASSWQAHNEQFF	TGTGCCAGCAGCTGGCAGGCCCACAATGAGCAGTTCTTC
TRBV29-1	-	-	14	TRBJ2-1	CSAPGLPSYNEQFF	TGCAGCGCCCCGGGACTCCCCTCCTACAATGAGCAGTTCTTC
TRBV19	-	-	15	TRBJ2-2	CASSPRSSDPGELFF	TGTGCCAGTAGTCCCAGGTCCAGTGACCCCGGGGAGCTGTTTTTT
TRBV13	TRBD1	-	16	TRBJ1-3	CASSLETGQSGNTIYF	TGTGCCAGCAGCTTAGAAACGGGACAGTCTGGAAACACCATATATTTT
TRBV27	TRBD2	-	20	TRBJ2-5	CASSPRPPGLAGGPGETQYF	TGTGCCAGCAGTCCGCGACCCCCGGGACTAGCGGGAGGGCCGGGTGAGACCCAGTACTTC
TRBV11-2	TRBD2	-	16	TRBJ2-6	CASSVRGGAGANVLTF	TGTGCCAGCAGCGTCCGCGGGGGGGCTGGGGCCAACGTCCTGACTTTC
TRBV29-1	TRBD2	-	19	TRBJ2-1	CSVEWLAGGTASSYNEQFF	TGCAGCGTTGAGTGGCTAGCGGGAGGCACCGCCAGCTCCTACAATGAGCAGTTCTTC
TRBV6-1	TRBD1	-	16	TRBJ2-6	CASSERVTGRTNVLTF	TGTGCCAGCAGTGAAAGAGTGACAGGGCGCACCAACGTCCTGACTTTC
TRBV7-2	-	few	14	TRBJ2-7	CASSPTNTGYEQYF	TGTGCCAGCAGCCCGACAAATACGGGGTACGAGCAGTACTTC
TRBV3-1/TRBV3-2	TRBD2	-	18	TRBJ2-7	CASSHLPGLAGGPYEQYF	TGTGCCAGCAGCCATCTTCCGGGACTAGCGGGAGGGCCCTACGAGCAGTACTTC
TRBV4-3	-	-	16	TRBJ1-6	CASSQEGAWDNSPLHF	TGCGCCAGCAGCCAAGAGGGGGCTTGGGATAATTCACCCCTCCACTTT
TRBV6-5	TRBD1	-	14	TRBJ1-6	CASRPGGSNSPLHF	TGTGCCAGCAGACCAGGGGGATCTAATTCACCCCTCCACTTT
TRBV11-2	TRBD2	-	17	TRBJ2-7	CASSPRTSGFLSYEQYF	TGTGCCAGCAGCCCACGGACTAGCGGGTTCCTCTCCTACGAGCAGTACTTC
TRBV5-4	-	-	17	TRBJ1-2	CASSLEQEAGRGGGYTF	TGTGCCAGCAGCTTAGAACAGGAAGCTGGTCGAGGTGGTGGCTACACCTTC
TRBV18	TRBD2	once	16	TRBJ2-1	CASSPRASGTYNEQFF	TGTGCCAGCTCACCAAGGGCTAGCGGTACCTACAATGAGCAGTTCTTC
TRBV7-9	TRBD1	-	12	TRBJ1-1	CASSSRGLGAFF	TGTGCCAGCAGCTCCAGGGGGCTCGGCGCTTTCTTT
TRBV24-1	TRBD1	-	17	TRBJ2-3	CATSDWGQGARADTQYF	TGTGCCACCAGTGATTGGGGACAGGGGGCCAGGGCAGATACGCAGTATTTT
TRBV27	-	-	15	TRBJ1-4	CASSFGGSTNEKLFF	TGTGCCAGCAGTTTTGGGGGCTCGACTAATGAAAAACTGTTTTTT
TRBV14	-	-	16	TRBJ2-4	CASSRGGIGSKNIQYF	TGTGCCAGCAGCCGAGGGGGTATAGGGTCCAAAAACATTCAGTACTTC
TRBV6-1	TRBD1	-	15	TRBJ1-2	CASSDRDRGPYGYTF	TGTGCCAGCAGTGATCGGGACAGGGGGCCGTATGGCTACACCTTC
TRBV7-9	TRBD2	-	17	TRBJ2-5	CASSLTSGSGSQETQYF	TGTGCCAGCAGCTTAACTAGCGGGAGTGGTTCACAAGAGACCCAGTACTTC
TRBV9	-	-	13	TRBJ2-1	CASSAATYNEQFF	TGTGCCAGCAGCGCTGCTACCTACAATGAGCAGTTCTTC
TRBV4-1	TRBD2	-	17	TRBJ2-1	CASSPTSGTKFPNEQFF	TGCGCCAGCAGCCCAACCTCCGGGACTAAGTTTCCCAATGAGCAGTTCTTC
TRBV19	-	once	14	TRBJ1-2	CAAQEGGPRDGYTF	TGTGCCGCCCAAGAGGGGGGGCCAAGGGATGGCTACACCTTC
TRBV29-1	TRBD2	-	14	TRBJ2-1	CSAAGGSSYNEQFF	TGCAGCGCCGCAGGCGGGAGCTCCTACAATGAGCAGTTCTTC
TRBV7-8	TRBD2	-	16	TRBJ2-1	CASSLRLAGGGDEQFF	TGTGCCAGCAGCTTACGACTAGCGGGAGGGGGCGATGAGCAGTTCTTC
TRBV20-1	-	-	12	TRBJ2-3	CSASWGPDTQYF	TGCAGTGCTAGTTGGGGCCCGGATACGCAGTATTTT
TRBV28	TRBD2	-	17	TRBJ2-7	CASSPPGLAGDSYEQYF	TGTGCCAGCAGTCCCCCCGGACTAGCGGGAGACTCCTACGAGCAGTACTTC
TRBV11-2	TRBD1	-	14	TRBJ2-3	CASSWDRDTDTQYF	TGTGCCAGCAGCTGGGACAGGGACACAGATACGCAGTATTTT
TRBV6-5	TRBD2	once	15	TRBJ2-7	CASSHPGLGRLEQYF	TGTGCCAGCAGCCACCCGGGACTAGGGCGCCTCGAGCAGTACTTC
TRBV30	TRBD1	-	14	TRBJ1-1	CAWSVGGAGPEAFF	TGTGCCTGGAGTGTAGGGGGCGCGGGTCCTGAAGCTTTCTTT
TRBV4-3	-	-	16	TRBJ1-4	CASSPDGRPTNEKLFF	TGCGCCAGCAGCCCCGACGGGAGACCAACTAATGAAAAACTGTTTTTT
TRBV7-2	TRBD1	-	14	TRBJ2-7	CASSFDRGSYEQYF	TGTGCCAGCAGCTTCGACAGGGGCTCCTACGAGCAGTACTTC
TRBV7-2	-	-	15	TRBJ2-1	CASSPIPSSYNEQFF	TGTGCCAGCAGCCCAATCCCTAGCTCCTACAATGAGCAGTTCTTC
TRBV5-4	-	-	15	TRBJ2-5	CASSLAGGRRETQYF	TGTGCCAGCAGCTTGGCCGGGGGGCGGCGGGAGACCCAGTACTTC
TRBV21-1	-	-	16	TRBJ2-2	CASSRQGALNTGELFF	TGTGCCAGCAGCAGACAGGGGGCTTTGAACACCGGGGAGCTGTTTTTT
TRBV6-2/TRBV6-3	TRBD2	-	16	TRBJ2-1	CASSHSLAGGYNEQFF	TGTGCCAGCAGCCACAGCCTAGCGGGAGGTTACAATGAGCAGTTCTTC
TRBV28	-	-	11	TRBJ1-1	CASSLRTEAFF	TGTGCCAGCAGTTTACGGACAGAAGCTTTCTTT
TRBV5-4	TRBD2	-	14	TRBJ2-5	CASSHGTRWETQYF	TGTGCCAGCAGCCACGGGACTAGATGGGAGACCCAGTACTTC
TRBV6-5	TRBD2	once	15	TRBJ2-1	CASHTSGRSYNEQFF	TGTGCCAGCCACACTAGCGGCAGATCCTACAATGAGCAGTTCTTC
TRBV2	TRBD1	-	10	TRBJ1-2	CASRGQGYTF	TGTGCCAGCAGGGGACAGGGCTACACCTTC
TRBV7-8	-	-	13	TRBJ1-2	CASSPPGGYGYTF	TGTGCCAGCAGCCCACCGGGGGGCTATGGCTACACCTTC
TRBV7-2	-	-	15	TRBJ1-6	CASSLPQGFNSPLHF	TGTGCCAGCAGCTTACCCCAGGGTTTTAACTCACCCCTCCACTTT
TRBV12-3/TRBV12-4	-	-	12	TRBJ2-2	CASTPGTGELFF	TGTGCCAGCACCCCGGGGACCGGGGAGCTGTTTTTT
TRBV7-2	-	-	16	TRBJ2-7	CASSLAAGGISDEQYF	TGTGCCAGCAGCTTAGCCGCAGGCGGGATCTCGGACGAGCAGTACTTC
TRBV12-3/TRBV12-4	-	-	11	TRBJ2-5	CASSLQETQYF	TGTGCCAGCAGCCTACAAGAGACCCAGTACTTC